This T cell receptor beta chain was recorded in a study of blood T cells in healthy people across ages. This clonotype was counted a single time. Together with a sample-barcoded 5' primer, a J-beta primer mix was included in a second PCR lasting about 7 to 11 cycles. TCRdb re-derived calls from the 5' RACE reads in MiXCR, one entry per CDR3 protein. The sample holds 1.2 million to 1.5 million distinct CDR3 sequences, around two fifths seen once. The sequencing sample was made of blood. The sequence was collected from a woman under 30 in good health.

The CDR3 is CATGLWRSLNTEAFF. CDR3 bases: TGTGCCACCGGCCTATGGCGCAGCTTGAACACTGAAGCTTTCTTT. The chain carries TRBV15 and TRBJ1-1; no reliable D call. Germline lookup yields CDR1 LNHNV and CDR2 YYDKDF (reference sequence). V lost 8 bases, J lost 0 bases, and 16 bases lay in between. The CDR3 contains 15 residues.